The 17 T cell receptor beta chains below were found in one sample sequenced in a study of identical twins. TCRdb recomputed calls from the 5' RACE reads with MiXCR, one row per CDR3 protein. This sample has 18,000 or so distinct CDR3 sequences; roughly 63% occur once, and the top ten carry less than 6.5%. Input material: memory (CD45RO+) T cells sorted from blood. The receptor set was obtained from a woman between 18 and 29 years old in good health. This table probably holds off-target reads from a library built for another chain.

The V call is TRBV12-3 or TRBV12-4, the J call TRBJ2-7; D gene unclear. V was trimmed by 7 bases and J by 7 bases, leaving 5 bases between them. This CDR3 region has 9 residues. The CDR3 DNA follows: TGTGCCAGCATGTGGGAGCAGTACTTC. Translating it yields CASMWEQYF.

The rearrangement joins TRBV7-2 to TRBJ2-1, with 7 bases that match TRBD2. V lost 5 bases and J lost 4; bases outside the gene matches: 8. CDR3 length: 15 amino acids. Germline CDR1 and CDR2: SGHTA and FQGNSA. Written as DNA, the CDR3 is TGTGCCAGCAGCCGCAGCGGGATCTCTTACAATGAGCAGTTCTTC. It yields the protein CASSRSGISYNEQFF.

The chain links TRBV24-1 to TRBJ2-7; TRBD1 aligns across 9 bases. V lost 4 bases and J lost 2; bases outside the gene matches: 14. This CDR3 has 18 amino acids. CDR1 and CDR2 (germline): KGHDR, SFDVKD. The CDR3 is CATSEIGLRDRETYEQYF. The CDR3 DNA reads as TGTGCCACCAGTGAGATCGGGCTCCGGGACAGGGAGACCTACGAGCAGTACTTC.

The chain joins TRBV6-2 or TRBV6-3 to TRBJ2-6, with TRBD2 matching 11 bases. Germline V gives CDR1 MNHEY, CDR2 SVGEGT. The CDR3 has 17 residues. V gave up 6 bases and J gave up 2 bases; unmatched junction bases: 6. CDR3 DNA: TGTGCCAGCAGAAGACTAGCGGGAAGACCTGGGGCCAACGTCCTGACTTTC. As protein: CASRRLAGRPGANVLTF.

The V and J genes are TRBV2 and TRBJ2-2; TRBD1 matches 8 bases. The germline V gene has CDR1 SNHLY and CDR2 FYNNEI. This CDR3 comprises 15 residues. V shed 4 bases, J shed 3 bases, and the junction held 4 bases outside the gene matches. This CDR3 reads CASSAETGDTGELFF. The CDR3 DNA follows: TGTGCCAGCAGTGCAGAGACAGGGGACACCGGGGAGCTGTTTTTT. The complete variable domain, with remaining parts taken from reference TRBV2 and TRBJ2-2, reads EPEVTQTPSHQVTQMGQEVILRCVPISNHLYFYWYRQILGQKVEFLVSFYNNEISEKSEIFDDQFSVERPDGSNFTLKIRSTKLEDSAMYFCASSAETGDTGELFFGEGSRLTVL.

The chain uses TRBV6-6 and TRBJ2-5, with D hard to call. V lost 5 bases and J 0 bases, leaving 10 bases between the germline ends. This CDR3 is built from 14 residues. In germline, CDR1 is MNHNY, CDR2 SVGAGI (reference sequence). The CDR3 reads CASSTPGNQETQYF. The CDR3 nucleotides read TGTGCCAGCAGTACCCCAGGAAACCAAGAGACCCAGTACTTC.

The chain combines TRBV11-1 with TRBJ1-2; D is ambiguous. The CDR3 runs 15 residues. The germline V gene encodes CDR1 SGHAT and CDR2 FQDESV (reference sequence). The ends were cut back, 0 bases at V and 3 bases at J, with 11 bases in the middle. Here the CDR3 DNA reads TGTGCCAGCAGCTTAGCCCCGGGAGTTCACTATGGCTACACCTTC. The encoded protein is CASSLAPGVHYGYTF.

The CDR3 DNA reads TGCAGCGGCCGGGACGGACAAGAGACCCAGTACTTC. Amino acid sequence: CSGRDGQETQYF. The chain carries TRBV29-1 and TRBJ2-5; D is tentatively TRBD1 or TRBD2 (5 bases each). The CDR3 loop spans 12 amino acids. Between the trimmed V and J ends, which lost 7 bases and 2 bases, there was a span of 11 bases. Per the germline V gene, CDR1 is SQVTM and CDR2 is ANQGSEA.

This clonotype was counted a few times. The CDR3 loop reads CASSLGRLNSPLHF. CDR3 coding DNA: TGTGCCAGCAGTTTAGGTCGGCTGAATTCACCCCTCCACTTT. The rearrangement joins TRBV27 to TRBJ1-6; D is undetermined. Trimming removed 2 bases at V and 7 bases at J, with 9 bases between. CDR1 and CDR2 from the germline V gene are MNHEY and SMNVEV (reference sequence). This CDR3 has 14 residues.

The rearrangement links TRBV4-1 to TRBJ1-1; D gene unclear. Germline CDR1 MGHRA, CDR2 YSYEKL. Trimming removed 3 bases at V and 0 bases at J, with 8 bases between. This CDR3 spans 14 amino acids. The CDR3 sequence is CASSQNGLNTEAFF. The CDR3 DNA reads as TGCGCCAGCAGCCAGAACGGATTGAACACTGAAGCTTTCTTT.

This clonotype was counted a few times. The V gene is TRBV12-3 or TRBV12-4, the J gene TRBJ2-3; TRBD2 is a possible D gene (5 bases). The CDR3 runs to 14 residues. Trimming pared 3 bases from V and 8 bases from J, leaving 15 bases between. The CDR3 sequence: CASSLSGKSSTQYF. The CDR3 DNA follows: TGTGCCAGCAGTTTGAGCGGCAAATCGTCTACGCAGTATTTT.

The V gene is TRBV19, the J gene TRBJ1-1; D is unresolved. CDR1 and CDR2 from the germline V gene are LNHDA and SQIVND (reference sequence). This CDR3 is 13 amino acids long. V lost 7 bases and J lost 1, with 10 bases in between. This CDR3 reads CASTIGTNTEAFF. The CDR3 nucleotides are TGTGCCAGTACCATCGGAACGAACACTGAAGCTTTCTTT.

DNA for the CDR3: TGTGCCAGCAGTGATGGGGACAGTCATCAGCCCCAGCATTTT. It is translated as CASSDGDSHQPQHF. V usage is TRBV2 and J usage is TRBJ1-5; 7 bases are a match to TRBD1. V shed 3 bases and J 5 bases; nucleotides not matched to a gene: 4. CDR3 length: 14 amino acids. The V gene's germline CDR1 is SNHLY and CDR2 FYNNEI.

This clonotype was seen more than once but under ten times. The chain employs TRBV30 and TRBJ2-3; a weak D match, TRBD1 (6 bases). Trimming pared 1 base from V and 0 bases from J, leaving 14 bases between. Germline lookup yields CDR1 GTSNPN and CDR2 SVGIG (reference sequence). The CDR3 loop spans 16 amino acids. The CDR3 protein is CAWSGSRGSSTDTQYF. The CDR3 nucleotides read TGTGCCTGGAGTGGGAGCAGGGGATCTAGCACAGATACGCAGTATTTT.

J is TRBJ2-2 and V is TRBV27, with 7 positions matching TRBD2. The germline CDR1 and CDR2 sequences are MNHEY and SMNVEV (reference sequence). Trimming at V came to 8 bases and at J to 7 bases, leaving 16 bases not matched to a gene. The CDR3 sequence is 16 residues long. The CDR3 coding sequence is TGTGCCAGCGGCCCCTCCCCCGGACTAGTGGGCGGGGAGCTGTTTTTT. Its translation: CASGPSPGLVGGELFF.

This clonotype was seen more than once but under ten times. The rearrangement links TRBV2 to TRBJ2-3, with D possibly matching TRBD2 (5 bases). Deletions cut 6 bases from V and 1 base from J, with 14 bases between. This CDR3 has 15 residues. The germline V gene has CDR1 SNHLY and CDR2 FYNNEI. This CDR3 reads CASRSSVRRTDTQYF. DNA for the CDR3: TGTGCCAGCAGGAGTAGCGTCCGGCGCACAGATACGCAGTATTTT.

This chain uses TRBV20-1 with TRBJ2-1, with 7 bases aligning to TRBD2. The CDR3 spans 15 residues. Germline CDR1 reads DFQATT; CDR2 reads SNEGSKA (reference sequence). Germline trimming cut 5 bases from V and 5 bases from J; bases unmatched to any gene: 12. CDR3 in amino acids: CSASSGIGINNEQFF. The CDR3 coding sequence is TGCAGTGCTTCAAGCGGGATAGGCATAAACAATGAGCAGTTCTTC.